This entry lists 2 T cell receptor beta chains sequenced from one sample in a study of cytotoxic CD8 clonotypes in ibrutinib-treated CLL. Generated by immunoSEQ multiplex PCR, the TCRdb table keeps only in-frame clones and is missing some. The data hold about 39,000 clones, with about two thirds observed a single time. This sample comprised PBMCs, obtained at disease progression, from a patient treated with ibrutinib. The receptors derive from a human donor with chronic lymphocytic leukemia.

The V gene is TRBV7-2, the J gene TRBJ2-3, with 9 nucleotides matching TRBD1. This CDR3 region has 15 residues. The ends lost 3 bases at V and 13 bases at J; junction bases unmatched: 14. The V gene's germline CDR1 is SGHTA and CDR2 FQGNSA. CDR3 residues: CASSFGGLVDRGKYF. CDR3 in DNA: TGTGCCAGCAGCTTTGGAGGTTTGGTGGACAGGGGAAAGTATTTT. Full variable domain (outside the CDR3, taken from reference TRBV7-2 and TRBJ2-3): GAGVSQSPSNKVTEKGKDVELRCDPISGHTALYWYRQSLGQGLEFLIYFQGNSAPDKSGLPSDRFSAERTGGSVSTLTIQRTQQEDSAVYLCASSFGGLVDRGKYFGPGTRLTVL.

This chain connects TRBV2 to TRBJ1-5, with unresolved D. Germline-derived CDR1 and CDR2 are SNHLY and FYNNEI. V lost 5 bases to trimming and J lost 6 bases, with 5 bases between them. The CDR3 consists of 11 residues. The CDR3 region is CASSFAQPQHF. CDR3 bases: TGTGCCAGCAGTTTCGCTCAGCCCCAGCATTTT. Full variable domain (rest looked up from reference TRBV2 and TRBJ1-5): EPEVTQTPSHQVTQMGQEVILRCVPISNHLYFYWYRQILGQKVEFLVSFYNNEISEKSEIFDDQFSVERPDGSNFTLKIRSTKLEDSAMYFCASSFAQPQHFGDGTRLSIL.